This T cell receptor beta chain is drawn from a study of cytomegalovirus exposure and HLA in healthy donors (dated by TCRdb to 2016 to 2017). Regarding the study in general: An earlier analysis of roughly 610 of the donors reported under 300 Gb of sequence data and 95 million to 120 million unique TCR beta sequences obtained from some 200 million T cells. In a later genetic analysis, genome-wide SNP genotypes for about three fifths of the roughly 670 donors were used, and that subset was treated as a discovery cohort. All discovery cohort repertoires had been generated on a single sequencing platform. Around 320 gigabases of sequencing data and tens of millions of unique TCR sequences were included in an early release covering roughly 600 HLA-typed donors. Class I and class II HLA loci were covered by the typing at four-digit resolution. An earlier analysis of approximately 580 of the donors used high-throughput TCR beta sequencing to judge whether each TCR beta V gene segment behaved as functional or pseudogenic. The T cell repertoires of about 700 subjects were profiled by immunosequencing and related to cytomegalovirus serostatus. Along with the approximately 670-subject first cohort, a separate validation cohort of over a hundred different subjects was used. Across some 400 genotyped donors of the cohort, an average of about 200,000 unique TCR beta nucleotide sequences per donor were sequenced, and 15% to 20% of those sequences were non-productive. The study was designed to test whether signatures of past pathogen exposure could be identified by cataloging public T cell receptors. To predict cytomegalovirus infection status, the study combined high-throughput TCR immunosequencing, statistical association of individual TCRs with disease status, and machine learning. Alongside the repertoire data, information on donor age, sex, ethnicity and CMV serostatus was compiled. A later analysis re-analyzed previously published TCR beta repertoires from 550 to 700 donors and added high-resolution HLA genotyping to study TCR occurrence patterns. Roughly five DR-DQ haplotypes were handled as single units for association and clustering, since linkage in the cohort was strong. In the later analysis, no new phenotypic data were used to find candidate immune exposures; instead, reliance was placed on TCR beta sequences and their occurrence across donors. Among the roughly 380 genotyped donors, around 79% belonged to the genetic ancestry cluster associated with self-reported Caucasian donors. Typing coverage varied by locus: roughly 629-630 donors for A, B, C, DRB1 and DQB1; approximately 560 for DQA1; around 610 for DPA1; roughly 450 for DPB1. The full study reports these points: When HLA alleles, especially DR and DQ, strongly co-occurred, attributing TCR associations to individual alleles was difficult. The authors suggested that the approach could potentially be generalized to other disease states and immunological phenotypes. According to a later analysis, parvovirus B19, influenza, CMV and Epstein-Barr virus appeared linked to several top co-occurrence clusters. V-gene and J-gene trimming of TCR beta chains was associated with a missense DCLRE1C variant in a later genetic analysis, and the association was replicated in an independent cohort. Cytomegalovirus status was reported to be diagnosed by the classifier with high specificity and sensitivity in both the original and validation cohorts. The cohort was sequenced for TCR beta chains only, and without alpha or paired-chain data the features that could be detected were limited. The only immune exposure information available for the cohort was CMV serostatus. According to a later genetic analysis, donors in an Asian-associated ancestry cluster had fewer N-insertions in productive TCRs than the roughly 670-donor mean. Across donors, most TCR sequences were observed very rarely, whereas some public TCRs were present in many individuals. Linkage disequilibrium might explain the correlated functional status among segregating V segments, but an unknown experimental factor could not be ruled out. A further reported finding was that TCR beta sequences accurately predicted the HLA-A and HLA-B alleles for most subjects in the first cohort. A few of the identified cytomegalovirus-associated TCR beta chains were confirmed in vitro to be specific for cytomegalovirus antigens. In a later analysis, most CMV-associated TCR beta chains were found to appear HLA-restricted, with HLA associations seemingly driven largely by CMV exposure. Because counts were too low, about 17 rarely observed V segments, including chromosome 9 orphons, were excluded from the earlier analysis of 587 of the donors. In the study, 150 to 200 TCR beta chains were listed as associated with cytomegalovirus. The presence/absence analyses assumed that sequencing depth was roughly uniform across donors, and that assumption may not be true. At a false discovery rate of 0.05, a later analysis linked under 20,000 TCR beta sequences to specific HLA alleles. A later analysis found that HLA-associated TCR beta chains were more clonally expanded and had lower generation probabilities than equally common non-associated chains. Because some donors lacked HLA typing at each locus, the association tests relied only on the typed subset. According to a later analysis, TCR association rates differed among HLA loci, with DRB1 alleles showing the most associated TCRs and HLA-C alleles showing the fewest. In an earlier analysis of about 540 of the donors, most TCR beta V segments were observed in productive rearrangements about 90% or about 30% of the time, broadly matching IMGT annotations. Some IMGT-functional V segments, including TRBV6-2 and TRBV6-3, could not be told apart with the 87-base-pair reads, so those segments were excluded. The sequencing pipeline was judged likely to have produced a cluster of highly shared sequence variants as a technical artifact.

In total, 600 or so healthy bone marrow donors made up the cohort. At the time of sampling, all cohort members were nominally healthy, though unrecorded immune exposures were likely present. The donor tested CMV seropositive, placing the donor among the 250 to 350 seropositive members of the cohort. Every donor gave a peripheral blood sample, and the peripheral blood mononuclear cells from that sample were used for TCR beta sequencing. Genomic DNA extraction from the blood cell samples was performed with the Qiagen DNeasy Blood Extraction Kit. Receptors were amplified or captured by the immunoSEQ multiplex PCR assay. For the multiplex PCR, a mixture combining 60 forward primers for TCR Vbeta segments and 13 reverse primers for TCR Jbeta segments was used. The CDR3 region of rearranged TCR beta genes was amplified from genomic DNA by a multiplex PCR assay. On the Illumina HiSeq System, the amplified TCR beta libraries were sequenced as 87-base-pair reads. The authors processed their data as follows. A later analysis tallied 75 million to 95 million unique TCR beta chains across the 600 to 700 repertoires, and around 10 million of those chains were shared by two or more donors. To remove PCR and sequencing errors, raw reads were error-corrected and collapsed into unique sequences using a nearest-neighbor algorithm that merged closely related sequences. CDR3 sequences were aligned to IMGT reference sequences to assign V, D and J gene segments. For a sequence to be retained, a match of at least six nucleotides was required to both a V gene segment and a J gene segment. A rearrangement counted as productive if the CDR3 had no stop codons and remained in frame with V and J, and every other rearrangement counted as non-productive. CDR3 was defined by IMGT convention, running from the second conserved V-encoded cysteine to the conserved J-encoded phenylalanine. Sequences without an unambiguous match to a single V gene segment were excluded from the earlier analysis of a few hundred of the donors. In an earlier analysis of approximately 550 of the donors, V segments were called functional above 56.7% productive rearrangements and were called segregating when the between-donor standard deviation exceeded 5%. A statistical classification framework was built to diagnose cytomegalovirus status from the catalog of TCR beta chain sequences. A later analysis assigned V and J genes by comparing TCR nucleotide sequences with IMGT/GENE-DB human TR gene sequences. A later analysis assigned CDR3 sequences and most-parsimonious VDJ recombination scenarios with the TCRdist pipeline. In a later analysis, every TCR beta chain was defined by the combination of its CDR3 amino acid sequence and its V-gene family, and reads without a unique V-gene family were dropped. A later analysis removed 550 to 650 highly shared, low-generation-probability nucleotide sequences to deal with suspected cross-contamination and a sequencing artifact. In a later analysis, a clonal expansion index for each public chain was calculated from normalized within-repertoire ranks of inferred template counts. In a later analysis, generation probabilities were computed using a VDJ recombination model fitted to out-of-frame rearrangements, and the results were checked against IGoR. In a later analysis, hypergeometric tests were used to score TCR-TCR, TCR-HLA and TCR-CMV co-occurrence, with a repertoire-size bias correction applied to TCR pairs. In a later analysis, false discovery rates were estimated by permuting HLA or CMV assignments 20 times. In a later analysis, co-occurring TCRs were grouped using DBSCAN, with TCRdist sequence similarity added in when clustering inside HLA-allele-positive subsets. Co-occurrence clustering excluded repertoires with fewer than 30,000 or more than 120,000 public chains, plus five with anomalous nucleotide sharing. TCRdb holds this immuneACCESS table with in-frame rearrangements only. Some clones are missing; in checked studies, unresolved V genes explain under half, and the rest has no known cause. V and J calls and clone size are copied from that table; D and trimming were computed from the DNA. The sample table records about 130,000 clones; under 85% of these occur just once. The ten largest clones take up roughly 6.3% of the sample.

Worth noting for this clone: The antigen this receptor binds is unknown. One base away there is no much larger clone; base qualities are not given.

Relative to germline, V is missing 7 bases and J is missing 7 bases, with 9 bases of the junction outside any gene match. For CDR1 and CDR2, the germline V gene lists MNHNS and SASEGT. The CDR3 measures 14 amino acids from cysteine to phenylalanine. Only the CDR3 region is kept as DNA, spanning 42 bases read in frame from base 1. This TCR was sampled from a woman aged 50 to 60 in good health and CMV-seropositive. Sample: PBMCs. The chain links TRBV6-1 with TRBJ1-5, and 8 junctional nucleotides match TRBD1. The DNA sequence is given as TGTGCCAGCATTCCGGGACAGGAGACGCAGCCCCAGCATTTT. This sequence encodes CASIPGQETQPQHF.